This TCR beta chain was found in a study of blood T cell repertoires in COVID-19. The wider study: Samples taken during acute and convalescent COVID-19 were collected in the United States, Italy and Spain.

In the original workflow: The authors estimated nucleated cell counts from reference gene primer amplification. Sequencing used immunoSEQ multiplex PCR; TCRdb keeps in-frame clones, though not all of them. For V, J and clone size, that table is used; D and trimming come from the DNA. The sample holds about 200,000 clones, about 93% seen once. The sequence was collected from a man between 60 and 75 years old with COVID-19, enrolled during active disease. The sequenced sample consisted of peripheral blood.

Here the CDR3 reads CASSLDRRDTQYF. In DNA form, the CDR3 reads TGTGCCAGCAGCTTGGATAGGCGGGATACGCAGTATTTT. The chain carries TRBV5-4 and TRBJ2-3, with D hard to call. V lost 0 bases, J lost 6 bases, and 8 bases lay in between. The CDR3 has 13 residues. Germline V CDR1 and CDR2: SGHNT, YYREEE (reference sequence).